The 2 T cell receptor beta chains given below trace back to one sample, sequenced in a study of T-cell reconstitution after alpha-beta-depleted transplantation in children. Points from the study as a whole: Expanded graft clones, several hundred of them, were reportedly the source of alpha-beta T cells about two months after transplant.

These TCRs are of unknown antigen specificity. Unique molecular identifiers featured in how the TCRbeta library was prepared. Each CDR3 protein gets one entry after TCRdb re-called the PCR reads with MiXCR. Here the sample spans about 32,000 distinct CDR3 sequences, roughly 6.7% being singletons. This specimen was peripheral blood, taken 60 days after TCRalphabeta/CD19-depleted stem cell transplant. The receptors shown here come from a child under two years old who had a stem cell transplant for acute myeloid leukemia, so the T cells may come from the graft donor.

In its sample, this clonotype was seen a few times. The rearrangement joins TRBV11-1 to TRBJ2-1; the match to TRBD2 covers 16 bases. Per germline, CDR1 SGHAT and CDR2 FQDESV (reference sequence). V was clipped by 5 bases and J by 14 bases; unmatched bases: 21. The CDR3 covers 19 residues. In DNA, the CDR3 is TGTGCCAGCAGCCTCCCCCCGGGACTAGCGGGAGGGCCGAGAGGGCGGGAGTTCTTC. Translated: CASSLPPGLAGGPRGREFF.

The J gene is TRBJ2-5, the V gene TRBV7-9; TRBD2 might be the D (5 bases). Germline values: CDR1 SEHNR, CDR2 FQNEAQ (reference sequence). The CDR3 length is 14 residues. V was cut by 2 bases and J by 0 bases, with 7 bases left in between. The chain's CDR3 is CASSLTGNQETQYF. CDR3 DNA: TGTGCCAGCAGCTTAACCGGGAACCAAGAGACCCAGTACTTC.